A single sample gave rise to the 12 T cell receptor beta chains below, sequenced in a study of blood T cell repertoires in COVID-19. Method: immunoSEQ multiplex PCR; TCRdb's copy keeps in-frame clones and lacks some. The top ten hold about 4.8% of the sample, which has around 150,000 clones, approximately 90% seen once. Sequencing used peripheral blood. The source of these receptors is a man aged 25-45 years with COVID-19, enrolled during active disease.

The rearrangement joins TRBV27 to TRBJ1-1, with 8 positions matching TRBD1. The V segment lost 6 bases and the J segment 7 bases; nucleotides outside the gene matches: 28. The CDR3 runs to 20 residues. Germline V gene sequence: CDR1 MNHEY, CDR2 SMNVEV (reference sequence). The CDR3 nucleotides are TGTGCCAGCAGCACAGCCAGAGAATTTAAATACGGGACAGGAACCTTTGAAGCTTTCTTT. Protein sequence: CASSTAREFKYGTGTFEAFF.

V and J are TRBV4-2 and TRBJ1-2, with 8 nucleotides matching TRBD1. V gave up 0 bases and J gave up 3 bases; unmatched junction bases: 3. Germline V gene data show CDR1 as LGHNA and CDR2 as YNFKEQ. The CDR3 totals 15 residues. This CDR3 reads CASSQDPTGDYGYTF. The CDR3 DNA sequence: TGTGCCAGCAGCCAAGATCCGACAGGGGACTATGGCTACACCTTC.

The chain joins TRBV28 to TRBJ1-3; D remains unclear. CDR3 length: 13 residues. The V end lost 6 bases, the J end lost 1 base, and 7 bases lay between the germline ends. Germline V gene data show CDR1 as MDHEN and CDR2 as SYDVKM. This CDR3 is CASSTPSGNTIYF. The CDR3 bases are TGTGCCAGCAGCACACCGTCTGGAAACACCATATATTTT. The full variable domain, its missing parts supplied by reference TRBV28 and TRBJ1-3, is DVKVTQSSRYLVKRTGEKVFLECVQDMDHENMFWYRQDPGLGLRLIYFSYDVKMKEKGDIPEGYSVSREKKERFSLILESASTNQTSMYLCASSTPSGNTIYFGEGSWLTVV.

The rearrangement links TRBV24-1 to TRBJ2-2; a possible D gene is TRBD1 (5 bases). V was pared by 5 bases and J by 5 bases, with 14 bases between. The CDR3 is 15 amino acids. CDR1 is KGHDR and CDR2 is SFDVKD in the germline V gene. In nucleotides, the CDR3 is TGTGCCACCAGTGTCCAACAGGATTTTACCGGGGAGCTGTTTTTT. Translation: CATSVQQDFTGELFF.

The CDR3 DNA reads as TGTGCCAGCAGCTTAGATCCGACAGTTGAAGCTTTCTTT. The encoded protein is CASSLDPTVEAFF. The chain employs TRBV7-3 and TRBJ1-1, with a tentative D call TRBD1 (5 bases). The CDR3 covers 13 residues. From germline, CDR1 is SGHTA and CDR2 FQGTGA. Trimming shortened V by 2 bases and J by 7 bases, and 11 bases separated the two germline ends.

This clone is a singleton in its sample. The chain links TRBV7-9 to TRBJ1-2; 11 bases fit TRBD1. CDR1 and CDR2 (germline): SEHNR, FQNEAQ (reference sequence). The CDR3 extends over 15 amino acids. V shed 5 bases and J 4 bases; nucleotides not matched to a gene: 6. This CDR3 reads CASSPGQGAFYGYTF. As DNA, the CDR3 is TGTGCCAGCAGCCCAGGACAGGGGGCCTTCTATGGCTACACCTTC.

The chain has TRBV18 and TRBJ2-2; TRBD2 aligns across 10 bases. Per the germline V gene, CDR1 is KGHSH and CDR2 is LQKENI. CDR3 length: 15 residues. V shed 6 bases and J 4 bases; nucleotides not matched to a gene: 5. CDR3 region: CASSPGLASTGELFF. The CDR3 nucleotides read TGTGCCAGCTCTCCGGGACTAGCGTCCACCGGGGAGCTGTTTTTT.

This CDR3 reads CASSQVGRTGGVNDGTGELFF. The CDR3 DNA follows: TGCGCCAGCAGCCAAGTGGGACGGACAGGGGGCGTCAACGATGGAACCGGGGAGCTGTTTTTT. The rearrangement joins TRBV4-3 to TRBJ2-2, with 11 bases aligning to TRBD1. J lost 5 bases, V lost 1 base, and 18 bases had no gene match. Germline V gives CDR1 LGHNA, CDR2 YSLEER. CDR3 length equals 21 residues.

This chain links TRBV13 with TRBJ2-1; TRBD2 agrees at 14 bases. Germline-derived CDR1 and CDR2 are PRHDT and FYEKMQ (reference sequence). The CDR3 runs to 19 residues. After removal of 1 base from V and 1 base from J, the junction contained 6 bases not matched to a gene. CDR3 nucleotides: TGTGCCAGCAGCTTAGAACGGACTAGCGGGAGGTTGTCCTACAATGAGCAGTTCTTC. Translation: CASSLERTSGRLSYNEQFF. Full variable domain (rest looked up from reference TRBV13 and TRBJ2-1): AAGVIQSPRHLIKEKRETATLKCYPIPRHDTVYWYQQGPGQDPQFLISFYEKMQSDKGSIPDRFSAQQFSDYHSELNMSSLELGDSALYFCASSLERTSGRLSYNEQFFGPGTRLTVL.

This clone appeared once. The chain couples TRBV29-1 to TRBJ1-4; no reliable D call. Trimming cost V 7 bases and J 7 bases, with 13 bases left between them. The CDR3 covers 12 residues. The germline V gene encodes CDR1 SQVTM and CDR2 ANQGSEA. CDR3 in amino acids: CSARGVGEKLFF. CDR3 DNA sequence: TGCAGCGCTCGCGGGGTGGGTGAAAAACTGTTTTTT.

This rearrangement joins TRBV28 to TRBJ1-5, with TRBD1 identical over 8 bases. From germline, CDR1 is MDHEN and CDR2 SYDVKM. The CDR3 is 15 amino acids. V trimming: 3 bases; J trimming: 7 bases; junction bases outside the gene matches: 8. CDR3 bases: TGTGCCAGCAGTTTTGGGCAGGGGGCCTGGCAGCCCCAGCATTTT. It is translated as CASSFGQGAWQPQHF. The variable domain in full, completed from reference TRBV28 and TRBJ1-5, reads DVKVTQSSRYLVKRTGEKVFLECVQDMDHENMFWYRQDPGLGLRLIYFSYDVKMKEKGDIPEGYSVSREKKERFSLILESASTNQTSMYLCASSFGQGAWQPQHFGDGTRLSIL.

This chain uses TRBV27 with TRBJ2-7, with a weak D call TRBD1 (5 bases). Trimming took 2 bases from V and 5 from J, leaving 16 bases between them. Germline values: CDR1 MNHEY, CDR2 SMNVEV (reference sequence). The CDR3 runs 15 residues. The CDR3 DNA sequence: TGTGCCAGCAGTTTAAATGGTAGGAAAGGGGACGAGCAGTACTTC. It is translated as CASSLNGRKGDEQYF.